This record covers a single TCR beta chain. Its antigen is undetermined. The data stem from a study of T cell responses to AZD1222 COVID-19 vaccine. Measured with immunoSEQ multiplex PCR; TCRdb has only the in-frame clones, and not every one. The sample records around 94,000 clones, about 88% being singletons. Overall study results and limits: At 160-218 and 743-854, vaccine-associated CD4 TCRs were dominant, and they spanned spike. Among AZD1222 vaccinees, only five to seven were seropositive at baseline. It should be noted that donors were predominantly white British and more often female, and clonal diversity was possibly underestimated.

The origin of this receptor is an adult in good health. The material sequenced was peripheral blood, taken on day 0 of AZD1222 vaccination.

CDR3 DNA: TGTGCCAGCAGCGTAGAGTCGGGGGGGCTCGAGACCCAGTACTTC. Translation: CASSVESGGLETQYF. The V gene is TRBV9, the J gene TRBJ2-5, with TRBD2 matching over 8 bases. With V trimmed by 0 bases and J by 5 bases, 6 bases remained unmatched. There are 15 residues in the CDR3. The germline gives CDR1 SGDLS, CDR2 YYNGEE.